This TCR beta chain was sequenced during a study of blood T cell repertoires in COVID-19. Whole-study context: Collection of acute and convalescent COVID-19 samples took place in the United States, Italy and Spain. Sample material is recorded as cDNA or gDNA derived from T cells, B-cell-depleted T cells, or PBMCs.

Per the original data handling: Reference gene primer amplification gave nucleated cell count estimates. Libraries were prepared by immunoSEQ multiplex PCR; TCRdb keeps only in-frame clonotypes and omits some of them. V and J calls and clone size follow that table, whereas D and trimming were derived from the DNA. The table has 250,000 to 350,000 clones, more than 90% seen once; the top ten hold 2.6%. Germline CDR1 SGDLS, CDR2 YYNGEE. V was shortened by 6 bases and J by 1 base, with 4 bases between the two germline ends. There are 12 residues in the CDR3. Clinical histories supplied by participants themselves formed the basis of cohort assignment.

The receptor was isolated from a man between 60 and 70 years old who had recovered from COVID-19. The rearrangement links TRBV9 to TRBJ2-2; no clear D gene. Sequences were obtained from PBMCs or T cells enriched from blood (not recorded which). The CDR3 protein is CASTRNTGELFF. CDR3 DNA sequence: TGTGCCAGCACCCGGAACACCGGGGAGCTGTTTTTT.